A selection of T cell receptor beta chains follows, all from one sample in a study of CD8+ T cells in alopecia areata. Clones were sequenced by immunoSEQ multiplex PCR, and TCRdb holds only the in-frame ones, with some missing. Seen here are some 80,000 clones, roughly 70% observed once, and the top ten hold 20% to 25%. The source was CD8+ T cells sorted from blood, collected at week 24, from a patient treated with tofacitinib. These receptor sequences come from a human donor with alopecia areata. Each CDR3 is given with its conserved first and last residue. Fields, in order: J gene, clone size, V gene, D gene, CDR3 DNA, CDR3 protein. The D gene is left open where the match is weak. Rows give clone size only sometimes, using once, few, many, or a class for an expanded clone.

j_gene: TRBJ1-1; abundance: .; v_gene: TRBV5-1; d_gene: .; CDR3nt: TGCGCCAGCAGCTTGGGCTTGAATATGATGACTGAAGCTTTCTTT; CDR3aa: CASSLGLNMMTEAFF
j_gene: TRBJ1-5; abundance: .; v_gene: TRBV6-1; d_gene: .; CDR3nt: TGTGCCAGCAGTGAGGACCTCGATCAGCCCCAGCATTTT; CDR3aa: CASSEDLDQPQHF
j_gene: TRBJ2-7; abundance: medium-sized; v_gene: TRBV7-9; d_gene: .; CDR3nt: TGTGCCAGCAGCCGATCCGACAGGTTCCCCTACGAGCAGTACTTC; CDR3aa: CASSRSDRFPYEQYF
j_gene: TRBJ2-1; abundance: .; v_gene: TRBV11-2; d_gene: TRBD2; CDR3nt: TGTGCCAGCAGCTTAGCGTTTAGCGGGAGGGGGAATGAGCAGTTCTTC; CDR3aa: CASSLAFSGRGNEQFF
j_gene: TRBJ1-6; abundance: once; v_gene: TRBV20-1; d_gene: .; CDR3nt: TGCAGTGAACAGAGTTTGTCACCCCTCCACTTT; CDR3aa: CSEQSLSPLHF
j_gene: TRBJ1-4; abundance: .; v_gene: TRBV27; d_gene: .; CDR3nt: TGTGCCAGCAGTTTGGTCCCAGGCGGGGAAAAACTGTTTTTT; CDR3aa: CASSLVPGGEKLFF
j_gene: TRBJ1-3; abundance: .; v_gene: TRBV4-2; d_gene: .; CDR3nt: TGTGCCAGCAGCCAAGAATCGTCCGGCAGAACCTCTGGAAACACCATATATTTT; CDR3aa: CASSQESSGRTSGNTIYF
j_gene: TRBJ2-3; abundance: few; v_gene: TRBV10-3; d_gene: .; CDR3nt: TGTGCCATCAGTGAGTCGCGCCGGTCGGGCACAGATACGCAGTATTTT; CDR3aa: CAISESRRSGTDTQYF
j_gene: TRBJ2-7; abundance: .; v_gene: TRBV29-1; d_gene: TRBD1; CDR3nt: TGCAGCGTTGAATCAGGACAGGGGGTGTCCGAGCAGTACTTC; CDR3aa: CSVESGQGVSEQYF
j_gene: TRBJ2-6; abundance: few; v_gene: TRBV14; d_gene: .; CDR3nt: TGTGCCAGCAGCCAAGATACCGCGGGCTCTGGGGCCAACGTCCTGACTTTC; CDR3aa: CASSQDTAGSGANVLTF
j_gene: TRBJ1-1; abundance: .; v_gene: TRBV18; d_gene: .; CDR3nt: TGTGCCAGCTCACCCCAGGGGCCGGACACTGAAGCTTTCTTT; CDR3aa: CASSPQGPDTEAFF
j_gene: TRBJ1-1; abundance: .; v_gene: TRBV7-2; d_gene: TRBD1; CDR3nt: TGTGCCAGCAGGGACAGGGGGCACACTGAAGCTTTCTTT; CDR3aa: CASRDRGHTEAFF
j_gene: TRBJ2-1; abundance: .; v_gene: TRBV4-1; d_gene: .; CDR3nt: TGCGCCAGCAGCCAGGTTGCTAGTACCAATGAGCAGTTCTTC; CDR3aa: CASSQVASTNEQFF
j_gene: TRBJ1-1; abundance: .; v_gene: TRBV29-1; d_gene: .; CDR3nt: TGCAGCGGGTGGAATGGACAGAACGCTGAAGCTTTCTTT; CDR3aa: CSGWNGQNAEAFF
j_gene: TRBJ2-5; abundance: .; v_gene: TRBV11-1; d_gene: .; CDR3nt: TGTGCCAGCAGCTTACTGGGATCCCAAGAGACCCAGTACTTC; CDR3aa: CASSLLGSQETQYF
j_gene: TRBJ2-7; abundance: .; v_gene: TRBV27; d_gene: .; CDR3nt: TGTGCCAGCAGTCCAGGACCGGGACCTGGCTACGAGCAGTACTTC; CDR3aa: CASSPGPGPGYEQYF
j_gene: TRBJ1-2; abundance: .; v_gene: TRBV4-1; d_gene: .; CDR3nt: TGCGCCAGCAGCCAACCCGACTCCAAACAGGGATTTGTCTATGGCTACACCTTC; CDR3aa: CASSQPDSKQGFVYGYTF
j_gene: TRBJ2-4; abundance: .; v_gene: TRBV6-5; d_gene: .; CDR3nt: TGTGCCAGCAGTCCTTCCATTGAGGGAAACATTCAGTACTTC; CDR3aa: CASSPSIEGNIQYF
j_gene: TRBJ2-5; abundance: once; v_gene: TRBV6-6; d_gene: .; CDR3nt: TGTGCCAGCAGCTACACCGACGCGGGAGAGACCCAGTACTTC; CDR3aa: CASSYTDAGETQYF
j_gene: TRBJ2-3; abundance: .; v_gene: TRBV18; d_gene: TRBD1; CDR3nt: TGTGCCAGCTCACCACCCCGACAGGGGGTCACAGATACGCAGTATTTT; CDR3aa: CASSPPRQGVTDTQYF
j_gene: TRBJ1-2; abundance: .; v_gene: TRBV7-9; d_gene: TRBD1; CDR3nt: TGTGCCAGCCAACAGGGGGCGCGGGGCTACACCTTC; CDR3aa: CASQQGARGYTF
j_gene: TRBJ2-5; abundance: .; v_gene: TRBV7-3; d_gene: TRBD2; CDR3nt: TGTGCCAGCAGCTTAACAGTCGCTAGCGGCGAGACCCAGTACTTC; CDR3aa: CASSLTVASGETQYF
j_gene: TRBJ2-7; abundance: .; v_gene: TRBV5-1; d_gene: TRBD1; CDR3nt: TGCGCCAGCAGCTCAGGTCCGGGACAGGGGTACGAGCAGTACTTC; CDR3aa: CASSSGPGQGYEQYF
j_gene: TRBJ2-2; abundance: few; v_gene: TRBV4-1; d_gene: .; CDR3nt: TGCGCCAGCAGCACCCGATTCGCCGGGGAGCTGTTTTTT; CDR3aa: CASSTRFAGELFF
j_gene: TRBJ2-7; abundance: few; v_gene: TRBV6-5; d_gene: TRBD2; CDR3nt: TGTGCCAGCAGTACCAGCGGGAGGACGGGCGAGCAGTACTTC; CDR3aa: CASSTSGRTGEQYF
j_gene: TRBJ2-6; abundance: .; v_gene: TRBV7-2; d_gene: .; CDR3nt: TGTGCCAGCAGCTCGAGCTCTGGGGCCAACGTCCTGACTTTC; CDR3aa: CASSSSSGANVLTF
j_gene: TRBJ2-3; abundance: .; v_gene: TRBV27; d_gene: .; CDR3nt: TGTGCCAGCAGTTTCCTACAGTCGGGTCCAGATACGCAGTATTTT; CDR3aa: CASSFLQSGPDTQYF
j_gene: TRBJ2-7; abundance: .; v_gene: TRBV29-1; d_gene: TRBD1; CDR3nt: TGCAGCGTTGAAGGGACAGGGTTCTCCTACGAGCAGTACTTC; CDR3aa: CSVEGTGFSYEQYF
j_gene: TRBJ1-2; abundance: .; v_gene: TRBV29-1; d_gene: TRBD1; CDR3nt: TGCAGCGTTGAACCGGGACAGGACTATGGCTACACCTTC; CDR3aa: CSVEPGQDYGYTF
j_gene: TRBJ2-2; abundance: .; v_gene: TRBV27; d_gene: .; CDR3nt: TGTGCCAGCAGTTTAGTAACACTATTGGGGAACACCGGGGAGCTGTTTTTT; CDR3aa: CASSLVTLLGNTGELFF
j_gene: TRBJ2-7; abundance: few; v_gene: TRBV5-1; d_gene: .; CDR3nt: TGCGCCAGCAGCTTGGCGGGGTCCTACGAGCAGTACTTC; CDR3aa: CASSLAGSYEQYF
j_gene: TRBJ1-5; abundance: once; v_gene: TRBV4-1; d_gene: .; CDR3nt: TGCGCCAGCAGCCAAGTAGGCAGGGGTCAGCCCCAGCATTTT; CDR3aa: CASSQVGRGQPQHF
j_gene: TRBJ2-6; abundance: .; v_gene: TRBV5-1; d_gene: .; CDR3nt: TGCGCCAGCAGCCTATCTCCTCTACAGGTGGCTGTCTCTGGGGCCAACGTCCTGACTTTC; CDR3aa: CASSLSPLQVAVSGANVLTF
j_gene: TRBJ1-2; abundance: few; v_gene: TRBV29-1; d_gene: .; CDR3nt: TGCAGCGTTGAAAGGCCCTATGGCTACACCTTC; CDR3aa: CSVERPYGYTF
j_gene: TRBJ2-1; abundance: .; v_gene: TRBV5-1; d_gene: TRBD2; CDR3nt: TGCGCCAGCAGCTTTAGCGGGGGGGCCGGCAATGAGCAGTTCTTC; CDR3aa: CASSFSGGAGNEQFF
j_gene: TRBJ2-5; abundance: .; v_gene: TRBV7-3; d_gene: TRBD2; CDR3nt: TGTGCCAGCAGCTTGCAAGCGGGGGGGCCCCAAGAGCAGTACTTC; CDR3aa: CASSLQAGGPQEQYF
j_gene: TRBJ2-3; abundance: .; v_gene: TRBV10-3; d_gene: .; CDR3nt: TGTGCCATCAGTGATGGCGGGGACAACACAGATACGCAGTATTTT; CDR3aa: CAISDGGDNTDTQYF
j_gene: TRBJ2-3; abundance: .; v_gene: TRBV13; d_gene: TRBD2; CDR3nt: TGTGCCAGCAGCTTAGGCCCCACTAGCGGGGGTTCTAGCACAGATACGCAGTATTTT; CDR3aa: CASSLGPTSGGSSTDTQYF
j_gene: TRBJ2-3; abundance: .; v_gene: TRBV4-3; d_gene: TRBD2; CDR3nt: TGCGCCAGCAGCCAAGAGACCAGCGGGGTACATCGGGATACGCAGTATTTT; CDR3aa: CASSQETSGVHRDTQYF
j_gene: TRBJ2-1; abundance: .; v_gene: TRBV9; d_gene: .; CDR3nt: TGTGCCAGCAGCGTAAGGGAGGGGGCCGACAATGAGCAGTTCTTC; CDR3aa: CASSVREGADNEQFF
j_gene: TRBJ2-7; abundance: few; v_gene: TRBV21-1; d_gene: .; CDR3nt: TGTGCCAGCAGCAAAGGGGTGCGGCTAAAGCTCTCCTACGAGCAGTACTTC; CDR3aa: CASSKGVRLKLSYEQYF
j_gene: TRBJ1-2; abundance: once; v_gene: TRBV19; d_gene: .; CDR3nt: TGTTCCCTAAACTATGGCTACACCTTC; CDR3aa: CSLNYGYTF
j_gene: TRBJ1-4; abundance: .; v_gene: TRBV4-1; d_gene: .; CDR3nt: TGCGCCAGCAGTTTTAGGGCCTCCTCATCTAATGAAAAACTGTTTTTT; CDR3aa: CASSFRASSSNEKLFF
j_gene: TRBJ1-2; abundance: many; v_gene: TRBV27; d_gene: .; CDR3nt: TGTGCCAGCACTCCCCGGGACGGCAACTATGGCTACACCTTC; CDR3aa: CASTPRDGNYGYTF
j_gene: TRBJ2-7; abundance: .; v_gene: TRBV9; d_gene: TRBD2; CDR3nt: TGTGCCAGCAGCGGTGGGACTAGCGGGGGGGACGAGCAGTACTTC; CDR3aa: CASSGGTSGGDEQYF
j_gene: TRBJ2-1; abundance: .; v_gene: TRBV27; d_gene: .; CDR3nt: TGTGCCAGCAGTTTAAATCTTGGTAGCGGTGACAATGAGCAGTTCTTC; CDR3aa: CASSLNLGSGDNEQFF
j_gene: TRBJ2-3; abundance: .; v_gene: TRBV5-1; d_gene: TRBD2; CDR3nt: TGCGCCAGCAGCTTGAGAGCGGGGGAGGTATTCGCAGATACGCAGTATTTT; CDR3aa: CASSLRAGEVFADTQYF
j_gene: TRBJ2-7; abundance: few; v_gene: TRBV19; d_gene: TRBD1; CDR3nt: TGTGCCAGTAGTATCCGGGACAGGGGCTACGAGCAGTACTTC; CDR3aa: CASSIRDRGYEQYF
j_gene: TRBJ2-3; abundance: .; v_gene: TRBV4-1; d_gene: TRBD2; CDR3nt: TGCGCCAGCAGCCACTCAGCGGGGGGCACAGATACGCAGTATTTT; CDR3aa: CASSHSAGGTDTQYF
j_gene: TRBJ1-3; abundance: .; v_gene: TRBV27; d_gene: .; CDR3nt: TGTGCCAGCAGTGCAACCGGGGGCCTTGGAAACACCATATATTTT; CDR3aa: CASSATGGLGNTIYF
j_gene: TRBJ2-7; abundance: few; v_gene: TRBV9; d_gene: TRBD2; CDR3nt: TGTGCCAGCAGCGTAGTAGCGGGGCCTTACTACGAGCAGTACTTC; CDR3aa: CASSVVAGPYYEQYF
j_gene: TRBJ2-3; abundance: once; v_gene: TRBV7-9; d_gene: .; CDR3nt: TGTGCCAGCAGCTTAGACCCAGATACGCAGTATTTT; CDR3aa: CASSLDPDTQYF
j_gene: TRBJ1-2; abundance: .; v_gene: TRBV29-1; d_gene: .; CDR3nt: TGCAGCCTGTGTGGGGCAAAGGCCCGAGCTAACTATGGCTACACCTTC; CDR3aa: CSLCGAKARANYGYTF